This T cell receptor (beta chain) appears in the sequencing data of a study of blood T cell repertoires in COVID-19. Across the whole study: Samples came from the United States, Italy and Spain, spanning acute and convalescent COVID-19. Sample material is recorded as cDNA or gDNA derived from T cells, B-cell-depleted T cells, or PBMCs.

How the authors handled the data: Nucleated cell number was recorded as an estimate derived from reference gene primer amplification. TCRdb's table, derived via immunoSEQ multiplex PCR, lists solely in-frame clones and lacks some. V, J and clone size derive from that table, while D and trimming were established from the DNA sequence. The repertoire holds about 160,000 clones, around 80% seen once, with approximately 18% in the top ten. The germline CDR1 and CDR2 sequences are SGDLS and YYNGEE. Trimming at V came to 4 bases and at J to 2 bases, leaving 5 bases not matched to a gene. The CDR3 has 14 amino acids.

The source material was peripheral blood. This TCR came from a woman older than 75 with acute or convalescent COVID-19. The V call is TRBV9, the J call TRBJ2-7, with 8 bases fitting TRBD1. The CDR3 DNA follows: TGTGCCAGCAGCACCGGACAGGGAGCCTACGAGCAGTACTTC. This translates into CASSTGQGAYEQYF.